This TCR beta chain comes out of a study of blood T cell repertoires in COVID-19. At the level of the study: The samples span acute and convalescent COVID-19 from the United States, Italy and Spain.

Using immunoSEQ multiplex PCR, the repertoire was profiled, and TCRdb retains in-frame clones only, with some absent. Altogether approximately 360,000 clones are present, around 91% being singletons, with the ten largest covering 6.5% to 7%. The CDR3 spans 14 residues. CDR1 is LNHDA, CDR2 SQIVND, per germline (reference sequence). Deletions cut 5 bases from V and 3 bases from J, with 14 bases between. This clonotype was sampled from a young man with active or convalescent COVID-19. Sequences were obtained from peripheral blood. The chain recombines TRBV19 with TRBJ2-7; D perhaps matches TRBD1 (6 bases). The chain's CDR3 is CASSSQDRFYEQYF. The CDR3 bases are TGTGCCAGTAGTTCTCAAGACAGGTTCTACGAGCAGTACTTC.